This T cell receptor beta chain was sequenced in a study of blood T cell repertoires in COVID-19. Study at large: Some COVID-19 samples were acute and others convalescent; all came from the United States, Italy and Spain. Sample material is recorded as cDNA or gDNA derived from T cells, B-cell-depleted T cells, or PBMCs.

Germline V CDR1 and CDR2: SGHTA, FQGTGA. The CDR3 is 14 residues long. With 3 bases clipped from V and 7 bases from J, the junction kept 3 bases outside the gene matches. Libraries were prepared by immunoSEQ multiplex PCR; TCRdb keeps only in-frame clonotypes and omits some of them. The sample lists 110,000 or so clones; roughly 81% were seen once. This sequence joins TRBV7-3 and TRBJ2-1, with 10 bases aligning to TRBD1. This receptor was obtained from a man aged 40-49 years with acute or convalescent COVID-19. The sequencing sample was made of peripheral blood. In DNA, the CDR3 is TGTGCCAGCAGCTTCGGGACAGGGGTGAATGAGCAGTTCTTC. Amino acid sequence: CASSFGTGVNEQFF.